This T cell receptor beta chain was identified in a study of shared clonotypes between healthy human individuals. The overall study: CD4 naive and CD4 memory each took three plates per donor, while CD8 naive took two and CD8 memory one.

Libraries were prepared by immunoSEQ multiplex PCR; TCRdb keeps only in-frame clonotypes and omits some of them. The sample has nearly 2 million clones; roughly 94% are singletons. V lost 5 bases to trimming and J lost 2 bases, with 13 bases between them. CDR3 length: 14 residues. The germline CDR1 and CDR2 sequences are MNHNS and SASEGT. Positive CCR7 selection of CD45RO-negative cells yielded the naive CD8 cells, and terminally differentiated effector memory CD45RA+ cells were excluded. Sequenced material: naive CD8+ T cells sorted from blood. The rearrangement uses TRBV6-1 and TRBJ2-7; tentatively, D is TRBD2 (5 bases). This clonotype was obtained from a man aged 18 to 30 in good health. The CDR3, as DNA: TGTGCCAGCAGTCTAGCCATGCCTGCCTACGAGCAGTACTTC. This codes for CASSLAMPAYEQYF.